The T cell receptor (beta chain) described here comes from a study of cytomegalovirus exposure and HLA in healthy donors. Findings of the study overall: According to reports, the classifier identified cytomegalovirus status with high specificity and sensitivity. Cytomegalovirus-associated TCR beta chains were listed, numbering approximately 150. Most TCR sequences were seen very rarely across donors, but some public TCRs occurred in many.

About this clone itself: Its antigen is currently unknown.

Here immunoSEQ multiplex PCR was the method, and the copy in TCRdb shows in-frame clones only, minus some. The top ten clones hold less than 7.5% of a sample with about 98,000 clones, roughly 87% of them seen once. The specimen was PBMCs. This sequence originates from a man between 18 and 29 years old in good health and CMV-seropositive.

CDR3 amino acids: CASSPTGGTGLTGANVLTF. As DNA, the CDR3 is TGCGCCAGCAGCCCTACGGGCGGGACAGGTCTTACTGGGGCCAACGTCCTGACTTTC. The chain couples TRBV4-3 to TRBJ2-6; the match to TRBD1 covers 8 bases. Losses at the gene ends were 4 bases for V and 2 bases for J; bases not matched to a gene: 13. Germline CDR1 and CDR2: LGHNA and YSLEER. CDR3 length equals 19 residues.